Shown below are 17 T cell receptor beta chains from a single sample sequenced in a study of identical twins' blood T cells. MiXCR was run by TCRdb on the 5' RACE reads, yielding one entry per CDR3 protein. In the table there are a few hundred thousand distinct CDR3 sequences, 28% of which are singletons. Sequencing input: PBMCs. These receptors came from a woman between 18 and 55 years old in good health.

The chain recombines TRBV5-1 with TRBJ1-1; TRBD1 might be the D (5 bases). The CDR3 covers 14 residues. V shed 0 bases and J shed 6 bases, with 12 bases lying between them. Germline assignment: CDR1 SGHRS and CDR2 YFSETQ. CDR3 loop: CASSLGQREAEAFF. CDR3 nucleotide sequence: TGCGCCAGCAGCTTGGGACAGAGAGAAGCTGAAGCTTTCTTT. Complete variable domain (other parts from reference TRBV5-1 and TRBJ1-1): KAGVTQTPRYLIKTRGQQVTLSCSPISGHRSVSWYQQTPGQGLQFLFEYFSETQRNKGNFPGRFSGRQFSNSRSEMNVSTLELGDSALYLCASSLGQREAEAFFGQGTRLTVV.

This clonotype was recorded at least ten times. The chain joins TRBV28 to TRBJ2-1; no reliable D call. Germline V lookup: CDR1 MDHEN, CDR2 SYDVKM. Between the trimmed V and J ends, which lost 6 bases and 0 bases, there was a span of 9 bases. CDR3 length: 14 amino acids. Here the CDR3 reads CASRGINSYNEQFF. CDR3 DNA sequence: TGTGCCAGCAGGGGTATTAACTCCTACAATGAGCAGTTCTTC.

J is TRBJ2-1 and V is TRBV14; possible D gene TRBD1, 6 bases. The germline V gene has CDR1 SGHDN and CDR2 FVKESK. V was shortened by 2 bases and J by 5 bases, with 13 bases between the two germline ends. The CDR3 runs 15 residues. CDR3 sequence: CASSQQGHYNNEQFF. CDR3 coding DNA: TGTGCCAGCAGCCAACAGGGACACTATAACAATGAGCAGTTCTTC.

This clonotype has only a few counts. In this CDR3 the conserved last residue, phenylalanine or tryptophan, is missing, so a read error is likely. The DNA is omitted, as the CDR3 cannot be located on it reliably, and the CDR3 follows TCRdb's listing. The chain links TRBV10-3 to TRBJ2-6; the table's D call, TRBD1, was not checked against the DNA. The CDR3 extends over 17 residues, inclusive of both ends. The germline V gene has CDR1 ENHRY and CDR2 SYGVKD. CDR3 amino acids: CAISDWTGGSGANVLTT.

The J gene is TRBJ1-1, the V gene TRBV18, with 7 positions matching TRBD1. With V trimmed by 3 bases and J by 6 bases, 7 bases remained unmatched. CDR3 length: 14 residues. CDR1 and CDR2 (germline): KGHSH, LQKENI. The CDR3 sequence is CASSPTGRDAEAFF. The CDR3 DNA sequence: TGTGCCAGCTCACCGACAGGGAGGGACGCTGAAGCTTTCTTT.

This clonotype was counted between two and nine times. The chain couples TRBV7-2 to TRBJ1-3, with D possibly TRBD1 on 5 matching bases. The germline gives CDR1 SGHTA, CDR2 FQGNSA. V was pared by 5 bases and J by 0 bases, with 23 bases between. CDR3 length: 19 amino acids. The CDR3 DNA follows: TGTGCCAGCAGCCTCATGCCTGGGGGATTACCAATCTCTGGAAACACCATATATTTT. Translating it yields CASSLMPGGLPISGNTIYF.

This clonotype was counted many times. The V call is TRBV29-1, the J call TRBJ2-2; tentatively, D is TRBD1 (5 bases). CDR1 is SQVTM and CDR2 is ANQGSEA in the germline V gene. Trimming left V 6 bases short and J 5 bases short, with 10 bases between. The CDR3 is 12 amino acids. CDR3 sequence reads: CSVQKGTGELFF. The CDR3 DNA follows: TGCAGCGTGCAAAAGGGGACCGGGGAGCTGTTTTTT.

Of note for this clonotype: With a much larger clone just one base away, this may be a read error. The genes are TRBV5-1 and TRBJ1-1; D not resolved. CDR3 length: 12 amino acids. Germline lookup yields CDR1 SGHRS and CDR2 YFSETQ. For the CDR3, the DNA is TGCGCCAGCAAGACCCGCGACACTGAAGCTCTCTTT. This sequence encodes CASKTRDTEALF.

Comment on this clonotype: A read error may account for a junction end that differs from germline. This rearrangement joins TRBV28 to TRBJ1-1; D unresolved. CDR1 and CDR2 (germline): MDHEN, SYDVKM. The CDR3 spans 14 residues. CDR3 nucleotide sequence: TGTGCCAGCACCCAACGGATGCAGAACGCTGAAGCTTTCTTT. This translates into CASTQRMQNAEAFF.

The V gene is TRBV19, the J gene TRBJ1-1; D is unresolved. CDR1 LNHDA and CDR2 SQIVND come from the germline V gene (reference sequence). Trimming removed 3 bases from V and 7 bases from J, with 6 bases in between. The CDR3 consists of 11 residues. The CDR3 nucleotides are TGTGCCAGTAGTATCTGGGGTGAAGCTTTCTTT. As protein: CASSIWGEAFF. Drawing the rest from reference TRBV19 and TRBJ1-1, the complete variable domain is DGGITQSPKYLFRKEGQNVTLSCEQNLNHDAMYWYRQDPGQGLRLIYYSQIVNDFQKGDIAEGYSVSREKKESFPLTVTSAQKNPTAFYLCASSIWGEAFFGQGTRLTVV.

Many counts were recorded for this clonotype. The J gene is TRBJ1-1, the V gene TRBV29-1; D gene ambiguous. Trimming cost V 4 bases and J 1 base, with 7 bases left between them. CDR3 length: 12 amino acids. Germline V gene lookup returns CDR1 SQVTM and CDR2 ANQGSEA. The CDR3 sequence is CSVALRNTEAFF. CDR3 DNA: TGCAGCGTTGCCCTACGGAACACTGAAGCTTTCTTT.

This clonotype was detected only a few times. The chain has TRBV5-1 and TRBJ2-7, with 12 bases aligning to TRBD2. Trimming at V came to 0 bases and at J to 0 bases, leaving 1 base not matched to a gene. The CDR3 totals 16 residues. Germline V gene data show CDR1 as SGHRS and CDR2 as YFSETQ. CDR3 DNA: TGCGCCAGCAGCTTGGGACTAGCGGGGGTCTCCTACGAGCAGTACTTC. It is translated as CASSLGLAGVSYEQYF.

This clonotype appeared a few times. The genes are TRBV9 and TRBJ1-2; TRBD1 matches at 12 bases. The CDR3 has 13 amino acids. Germline-derived CDR1 and CDR2 are SGDLS and YYNGEE. The V and J ends lost 3 bases and 12 bases, in that order; junction bases with no gene match: 6. CDR3 in amino acids: CASSGSGQGAHTF. CDR3 coding DNA: TGTGCCAGCAGCGGATCGGGACAGGGGGCTCACACCTTC.

On this clonotype: Just one base apart from a much larger clone, this may be a read error. V and J are TRBV2 and TRBJ2-4; D remains unclear. The CDR3 spans 11 residues. Germline lookup yields CDR1 SNHLY and CDR2 FYNNEI. The CDR3 DNA is TGTGCCAACAGTTGGAAAAACATTCAGTACTTC. It encodes CANSWKNIQYF.

This clonotype showed up just a few times. The chain is built from TRBV7-9 and TRBJ2-4; tentative D call: TRBD2 (5 bases). In germline, CDR1 is SEHNR, CDR2 FQNEAQ (reference sequence). The CDR3 consists of 13 residues. Deletions cut 6 bases from V and 5 bases from J, with 11 bases between. In DNA, the CDR3 is TGTGCCAGCAGACCGACTAACGAAAACATTCAGTACTTC. Amino acids: CASRPTNENIQYF.

This clonotype was detected a few times. This chain connects TRBV20-1 to TRBJ1-1; TRBD1 is a possible D gene (5 bases). V was cut by 3 bases and J by 1 base, with 9 bases left in between. CDR3 length: 13 residues. CDR1 and CDR2 from the germline V gene are DFQATT and SNEGSKA (reference sequence). CDR3 DNA sequence: TGCAGTGCTAGTGGTACAGGGAACACTGAAGCTTTCTTT. Translating gives CSASGTGNTEAFF.

The gene calls are TRBV27 and TRBJ1-5; maybe TRBD1 (5 bases). With 5 bases removed from V and 3 bases from J, the gap between germline ends came to 11 bases. The CDR3 is made up of 14 amino acids. Germline CDR1 MNHEY, CDR2 SMNVEV (reference sequence). CDR3 DNA: TGTGCCAGCAGTATCGACGGGACCAATCAGCCCCAGCATTTT. This gives the protein CASSIDGTNQPQHF.